This T cell receptor (beta chain) was recovered during a study of long-term antiretroviral therapy in people with HIV (dated 2022 in TCRdb). Regarding the research as a whole: The earliest samples were collected roughly a decade before the 2015 WHO recommendation for immediate ART, at a time when ART was usually postponed until CD4 counts fell. No cross-contamination during QIAcube processing was seen in test extractions of a monoclonal T-cell line run alongside a few dozen polyclonal samples. A total of approximately 200 cryopreserved PBMC samples came from 30 or so adults with confirmed HIV infection and were collected serially over a mean of approximately six years (range 1-12). Eleven of the 30 participants with HIV were female. A retrospective serial study tested whether ART initiation and durable HIV suppression were associated with changes in peripheral blood TRB repertoire composition and diversity. Study-wide findings and limitations: Expanded TRB clones identified before ART initiation dominated the repertoire across all time points, though the dominance fluctuated and decreased in many PLHIV after ART. Owing to limited PBMC availability, only the TCR beta chain was sequenced, without alpha chain pairing. The samples span the years 2004 to 2017, and the ART regimens used at that time may not be as effective as current regimens. Because cell numbers in pre-ART samples were limited, unsorted PBMC were profiled instead of sorted CD4+ and CD8+ T cells. Inferences about post-ART repertoire changes are limited because no data were available on ART adherence, viral resistance or therapy changes. A significant increase in TRB diversity was found to be associated with ART initiation, although TRB diversity was observed to remain significantly below that of transplant donor controls even after long-term ART. Narrower CDR3 length ranges were observed in HIV repertoires than in controls, and an antigen-experienced repertoire with only a slight naive shift after ART was suggested by the network structure.

The immunoSEQ hsTCRB v3.0 assay was used at survey level resolution to sequence the TRB variable region. A depth of roughly 40,000-55,000 T-cell genomes per sample was targeted for TRB sequencing. TRB libraries were pooled and sequenced on an Illumina MiSeq using a v3 150-cycle kit. Per the source publication's procedure: Repertoire analysis was run in R within a reproducible Nextflow workflow that covered QC, data transformation and analysis. LymphoSeq2, an R package for exploring AIRR-Seq data, was used to implement custom analyses. A few samples yielding fewer than 5000 total TRB sequences were excluded, leaving roughly 200 analyzed HIV repertoires. Among the 180 to 200 HIV repertoires that were kept, almost 60 were collected before ART initiation and 120 to 140 were collected after ART initiation. Repertoires were downsampled to 5000 TRB nucleotide sequences, with summary statistics averaged over 100 downsampling iterations. The analysis kept only TRB sequences whose CDR3 regions were at least seven amino acids long. Diversity was measured with a Shannon entropy-derived clonality score and the Gini coefficient. In the repertoire networks, any two of the top 5000 CDR3 amino acid sequences were linked whenever the two sequences differed by an edit distance of one. Antigen specificity groups and MHC restriction were predicted for TRB CDR3 amino acid sequences with GLIPH2. To flag known associations with CMV, EBV, HIV or tissue antigens, CDR3 amino acid sequences were compared against VDJdb and McPAS-TCR. Pre-ART, post-ART and control groups were compared with Wilcoxon signed-rank tests and Holm-Bonferroni correction. TCRdb stores this immuneACCESS table with in-frame sequences only. Part of the clones is absent; in the studies checked, under half of the shortfall reflects unresolved V genes, and no reason is known for the rest. Clonal size and the V and J genes are those of that table, whereas D and trimming came from the DNA. The sample table contains over 30,000 clones; only one count was recorded for about 90% of them. The ten largest clones capture about 4% of the sample.

According to the germline V gene, CDR1 reads ENHRY and CDR2 reads SYGVKD. Trimming removed 6 bases from V and 0 bases from J; the gene matches leave 8 bases unexplained. Its CDR3 holds 16 amino acids, cysteine through phenylalanine. Of the read, only the CDR3 DNA is kept; its 48 bases are in frame from base 1. Participants were included only if at least one PBMC sample before ART initiation and at least two post-ART samples were available. Treatment was received in the United States of America by all participants with HIV. Cryopreserved samples of about 0.95-10 million PBMC were thawed and washed before DNA extraction. At the time of the earliest PBMC sample, participants with HIV were aged between about 23 and 54 years. Each participant contributed PBMC samples from 1-4 timepoints before ART initiation and 2-8 timepoints after ART initiation, with a median of 7 samples. For every participant, serial HIV viral load, CD4+ T-cell count, ART history and demographic data were obtained. Genomic DNA was extracted from unsorted PBMC with a Qiagen kit on a QIAcube, with processing performed in batches of 12 samples.

In regard to this clone: What this receptor recognizes is not known. One base away there is no much larger clone; base qualities are not given.

Sequenced here: unsorted PBMCs, sampled 1.2 years after starting antiretroviral therapy. This TCR derives from a woman aged 45-59 years with HIV. The chain is made from TRBV10-3 and TRBJ2-3, and 8 junctional nucleotides match TRBD2. CDR3 sequence: CAISGRGDPSTDTQYF. The DNA reads TGTGCCATCAGCGGGAGGGGGGACCCAAGCACAGATACGCAGTATTTT.